The clone carrying this T cell receptor beta chain was observed once. What it recognizes is unknown. This sample stems from a study of OX40 agonist ivuxolimab in advanced cancers. Study details: At doses from 0.01 to 10 mg/kg, patients were given intravenous ivuxolimab every 2 weeks.

With V trimmed by 3 bases and J by 12 bases, 16 bases remained unmatched. The CDR3 length is 16 residues. CDR1 KGHSH and CDR2 LQKENI come from the germline V gene. The assay was immunoSEQ multiplex PCR, and TCRdb's table has in-frame clones only and misses some. There are tens of thousands of clones in the sample; roughly 91% occur only once, and 4% to 5% lies in the top ten. Study observations and caveats: With doses of 0.1 to 3.0 mg/kg, CD4+ and CD8+ blood T cells had undergone clonal expansion by week 6.

The genes are TRBV18 and TRBJ2-1; 8 positions agree with TRBD2. This receptor was obtained from an adult with an advanced solid tumor such as melanoma, head and neck, liver or kidney cancer. Here the sequenced sample was CD4+ or CD8+ T cells sorted from blood, taken in a trial of the OX40 agonist ivuxolimab. The CDR3 bases are TGTGCCAGCTCACCCCTCCGGGCGGGGGGTGAAGAGAGGCAGTTCTTC. This translates into CASSPLRAGGEERQFF. The full variable domain, in which reference TRBV18 and TRBJ2-1 provide the parts outside the CDR3, is NAGVMQNPRHLVRRRGQEARLRCSPMKGHSHVYWYRQLPEEGLKFMVYLQKENIIDESGMPKERFSAEFPKEGPSILRIQQVVRGDSAAYFCASSPLRAGGEERQFFGPGTRLTVL.